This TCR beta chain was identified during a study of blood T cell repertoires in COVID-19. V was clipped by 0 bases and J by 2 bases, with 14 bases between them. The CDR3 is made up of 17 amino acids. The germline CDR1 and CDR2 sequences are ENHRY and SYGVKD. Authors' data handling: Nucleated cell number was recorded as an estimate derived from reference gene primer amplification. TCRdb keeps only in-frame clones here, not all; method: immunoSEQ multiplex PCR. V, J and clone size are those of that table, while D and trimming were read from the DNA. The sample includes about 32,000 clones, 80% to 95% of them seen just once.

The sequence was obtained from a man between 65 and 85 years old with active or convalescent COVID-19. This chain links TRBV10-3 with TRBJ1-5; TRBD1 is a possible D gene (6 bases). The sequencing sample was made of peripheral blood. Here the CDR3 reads CAISESRGGVGNQPQHF. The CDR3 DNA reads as TGTGCCATCAGTGAGTCGAGGGGGGGCGTGGGCAATCAGCCCCAGCATTTT.